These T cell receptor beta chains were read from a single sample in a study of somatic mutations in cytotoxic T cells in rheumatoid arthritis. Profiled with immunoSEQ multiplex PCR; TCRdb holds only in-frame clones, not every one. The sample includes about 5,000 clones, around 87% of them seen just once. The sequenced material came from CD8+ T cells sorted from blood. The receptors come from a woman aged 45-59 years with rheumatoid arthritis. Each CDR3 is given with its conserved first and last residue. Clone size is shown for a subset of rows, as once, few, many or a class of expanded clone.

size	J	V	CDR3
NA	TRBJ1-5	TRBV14	CASSRGSGTGVGNQPQHF
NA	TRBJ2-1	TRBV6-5	CASSYSRDRGVNEQFF
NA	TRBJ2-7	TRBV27	CASSKAEPSYEQYF
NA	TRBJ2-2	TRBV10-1	CATEDRANTGELFF
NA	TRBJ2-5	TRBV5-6	CASTSGGITYQETQYF
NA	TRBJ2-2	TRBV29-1	CGVALNTGELFF
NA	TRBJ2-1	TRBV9	CASSHPVAGGNNEQFF
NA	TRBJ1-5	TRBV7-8	CASSLGGLIQPQHF
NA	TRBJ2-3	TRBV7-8	CASSLSASGPPLTDTQYF
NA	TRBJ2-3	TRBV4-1	CASGQEGVRADTQYF
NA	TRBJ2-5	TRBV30	CAWSVASGGFLYQETQYF
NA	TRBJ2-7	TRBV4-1	CASSQVGTSGFYEQYF
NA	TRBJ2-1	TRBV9	CASSAGTSGAGGEQFF
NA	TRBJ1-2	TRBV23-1	CASSRYYTF
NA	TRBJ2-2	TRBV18	CASSPFPSGGNTGELFF
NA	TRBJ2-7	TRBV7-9	CASSFPGQGAVLPYEQYF
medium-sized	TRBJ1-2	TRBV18	CASSVGMGLYGYTF
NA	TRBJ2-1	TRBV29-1	CSVETDRADEQFF
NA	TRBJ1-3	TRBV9	CASSPGGGEGNTIYF
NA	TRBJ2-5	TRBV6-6	CASSDRARETQYF
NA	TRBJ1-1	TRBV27	CASSMARRSYTEAFF
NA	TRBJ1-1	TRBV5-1	CASSGQGLNTEAFF
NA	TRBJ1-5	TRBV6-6	CASSYKPSNQPQHF
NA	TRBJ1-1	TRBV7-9	CASSQPEGGAEAFF
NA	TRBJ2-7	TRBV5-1	CASSPGTGNYEQYF
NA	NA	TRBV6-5	CASSHQEGYEQYF
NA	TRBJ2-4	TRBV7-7	CASSLLQGGQGENIQYF
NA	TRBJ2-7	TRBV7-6	CASSFGQGANYEQYF
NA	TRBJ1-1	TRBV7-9	CASSFDGTKAFF
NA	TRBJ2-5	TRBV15	CATSSYRTSGEETQYF
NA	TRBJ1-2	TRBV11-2	CASSLDPGQGANYGYTF
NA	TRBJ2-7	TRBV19	CASSLQTGQGRDYEQYF
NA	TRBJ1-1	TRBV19	CASSIGQGTEAFF
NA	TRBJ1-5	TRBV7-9	CASSLGASNQPQHF
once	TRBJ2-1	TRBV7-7	CASSPTPGDNEQFF
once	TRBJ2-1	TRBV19	CASSIGSERGISSYNEQFF
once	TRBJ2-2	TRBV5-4	CASSPEDGGQDGELFF
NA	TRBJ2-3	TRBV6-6	CASESAPSTDTQYF